The clone carrying this T cell receptor (beta chain) was seen ten or more times. Arm-PCR of CDR3 regions and iRepertoire HTBI primers were the basis on which TCR beta libraries were built. Via MiXCR, TCRdb re-called the multiplex PCR reads, giving one row per CDR3 protein. The repertoire holds about 350,000 distinct CDR3 sequences, with roughly 17% as singletons. Regarding time point: newly diagnosed GD, antithyroid drugs for less than 3 months. Following extraction of RNA from PBMCs, that RNA was used to make the TCR library. The data originate from a study of regulatory T cells in long-lasting Graves disease. Study-level background: Graves' patients with a new diagnosis had received antithyroid drugs under 3 months.

V lost 5 bases and J lost 5; bases outside the gene matches: 4. The CDR3 loop spans 13 amino acids. The germline CDR1 and CDR2 sequences are SGHTA and FQGTGA. These records were also assigned to another study, of T cells in Graves' hyperthyroidism and ophthalmopathy. From that paper: Each patient was aged 18 to 65 and had newly diagnosed hyperthyroidism of under 2 months' duration. First-round RT-PCR targeting the TCR CDR3 was performed with the HTBI primer set.

The rearrangement joins TRBV7-3 to TRBJ1-1; 8 bases match TRBD1. The input for sequencing was peripheral blood mononuclear cells (PBMCs), taken at new diagnosis, from a patient treated with antithyroid drugs. This receptor was identified in a woman aged 18-35 years with Graves disease. The CDR3 spells CASSRQGMTEAFF. In nucleotides, the CDR3 is TGTGCCAGCAGCCGACAGGGGATGACTGAAGCTTTCTTT.